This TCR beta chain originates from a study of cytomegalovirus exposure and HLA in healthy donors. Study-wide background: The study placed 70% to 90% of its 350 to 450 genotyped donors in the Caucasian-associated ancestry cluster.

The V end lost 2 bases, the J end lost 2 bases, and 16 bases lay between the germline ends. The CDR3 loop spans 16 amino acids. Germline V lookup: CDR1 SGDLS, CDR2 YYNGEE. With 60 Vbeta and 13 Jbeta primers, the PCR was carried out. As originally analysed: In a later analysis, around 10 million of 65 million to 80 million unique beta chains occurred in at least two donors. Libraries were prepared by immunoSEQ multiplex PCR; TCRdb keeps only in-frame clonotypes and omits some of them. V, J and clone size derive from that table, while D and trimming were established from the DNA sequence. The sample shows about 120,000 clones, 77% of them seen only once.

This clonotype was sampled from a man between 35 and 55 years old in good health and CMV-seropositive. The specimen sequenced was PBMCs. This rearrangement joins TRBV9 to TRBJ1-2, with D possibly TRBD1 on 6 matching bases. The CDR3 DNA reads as TGTGCCAGCAGCGTCAAACCGACAGGAGTAAACTATGGCTACACCTTC. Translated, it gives CASSVKPTGVNYGYTF.